A single sample is the source of the 28 T cell receptor beta chains below, sequenced in a study of early T cells in non-severe SARS-CoV-2 infection. TCRdb reanalysed the 5' RACE reads using MiXCR and keeps one entry per CDR3 protein. This sample has about 48,000 distinct CDR3 sequences; about 10% occur once, and the top ten carry roughly 8.3%. The sample comprised whole blood. The receptors shown here come from an adult who was a healthcare worker with PCR-confirmed SARS-CoV-2 infection or an uninfected control (not recorded which).

This clonotype was counted only a few times. The CDR3 is CASSVPGPYNQNTGELFF. The CDR3, as DNA: TGTGCCAGCAGCGTACCAGGGCCCTATAACCAGAACACCGGGGAGCTGTTTTTT. The V gene is TRBV9, the J gene TRBJ2-2; a possible D gene is TRBD1 (5 bases). This CDR3 comprises 18 residues. Germline values: CDR1 SGDLS, CDR2 YYNGEE. The V end lost 1 base, the J end lost 1 base, and 17 bases lay between the germline ends.

This clonotype was seen repeatedly, ten times or more. The gene calls are TRBV6-1 and TRBJ2-7; D possibly corresponds to TRBD1 (5 bases). Germline V gene data show CDR1 as MNHNS and CDR2 as SASEGT. The CDR3 is 13 amino acids. Deletions cut 7 bases from V and 3 bases from J, with 13 bases between. The CDR3 bases are TGTGCCAGCAAAGACAGAACAAACTACGAGCAGTACTTC. Translation gives CASKDRTNYEQYF.

The J gene is TRBJ2-7, the V gene TRBV3-1, with 8 bases lining up with TRBD1. Per the germline V gene, CDR1 is LGHDT and CDR2 is YNNKEL (reference sequence). Trimming removed 4 bases from V and 5 bases from J; junction bases left unmatched: 7. The CDR3 contains 14 residues. This chain's CDR3 is CASSLQGEVDEQYF. CDR3 sequence (DNA): TGTGCCAGCAGCCTACAGGGGGAGGTCGACGAGCAGTACTTC.

This clonotype was found many times. The chain couples TRBV6-2 or TRBV6-3 to TRBJ2-7; 8 bases fit TRBD2. Germline loops: CDR1 MNHEY, CDR2 SVGEGT. CDR3 size: 15 residues. The junction had 7 bases not matched to a gene; V was cut back by 0 bases and J by 6 bases. CDR3 protein: CASSYSPLAVGEQYF. In DNA form, the CDR3 reads TGTGCCAGCAGTTACTCACCACTAGCGGTTGGCGAGCAGTACTTC.

The chain combines TRBV29-1 with TRBJ2-7; tentative D call: TRBD1 (5 bases). V was trimmed by 6 bases and J by 3 bases, leaving 12 bases between them. This CDR3 region has 12 residues. CDR1 SQVTM and CDR2 ANQGSEA come from the germline V gene. CDR3 DNA: TGCAGCGTCCGGACAACCCACTACGAGCAGTACTTC. Translation gives CSVRTTHYEQYF.

The chain is built from TRBV4-2 and TRBJ2-1; TRBD2 aligns across 7 bases. CDR1 is LGHNA, CDR2 YNFKEQ, per germline. Trimming removed 0 bases from V and 0 bases from J; junction bases left unmatched: 14. The CDR3 spans 20 residues. This CDR3 is CASSQETPFSSGSSYNEQFF. The CDR3 DNA reads TGTGCCAGCAGCCAAGAAACCCCATTTTCTAGCGGCAGCTCCTACAATGAGCAGTTCTTC.

There are a few counts of this clonotype. V is TRBV7-9 and J is TRBJ2-5; the D is unclear. The V and J ends lost 1 base and 5 bases respectively, with 8 bases between them. Germline CDR1 reads SEHNR; CDR2 reads FQNEAQ (reference sequence). The CDR3 has 13 amino acids. Here the CDR3 reads CASSLVYSETQYF. CDR3 coding DNA: TGTGCCAGCAGCTTAGTGTACTCGGAGACCCAGTACTTC.

The rearrangement uses TRBV27 and TRBJ2-7; D might be TRBD1 (5 bases). The CDR3 covers 15 residues. Trimming pared 2 bases from V and 5 bases from J, leaving 16 bases between. The germline gives CDR1 MNHEY, CDR2 SMNVEV (reference sequence). Written as DNA, the CDR3 is TGTGCCAGCAGTTTAGTGCGCCAGGGTAAAGACGAGCAGTACTTC. Protein product: CASSLVRQGKDEQYF.

This clonotype was detected only a few times. This chain joins TRBV12-5 and TRBJ2-7; 9 bases agree with TRBD1. The CDR3 totals 18 residues. The germline V gene encodes CDR1 LGHNT and CDR2 FRNRAP. V was pared by 2 bases and J by 1 base, with 12 bases of the junction left unmatched. The CDR3: CASGLTTRPGQGSYEQYF. The DNA of the CDR3 is TGTGCTAGTGGTTTGACGACGAGACCGGGACAGGGTTCCTACGAGCAGTACTTC.

Ten or more counts support this clonotype. The chain carries TRBV11-2 and TRBJ2-3; D is unclear. The V gene's germline CDR1 is SGHAT and CDR2 FQNNGV. V lost 8 bases to trimming and J lost 0 bases, with 12 bases between them. The length of the CDR3 is 14 residues. The CDR3 DNA reads as TGTGCCAGCCAAGCTCTGGCTAGCACAGATACGCAGTATTTT. Amino acids: CASQALASTDTQYF. Full variable domain (rest looked up from reference TRBV11-2 and TRBJ2-3): EAGVAQSPRYKIIEKRQSVAFWCNPISGHATLYWYQQILGQGPKLLIQFQNNGVVDDSQLPKDRFSAERLKGVDSTLKIQPAKLEDSAVYLCASQALASTDTQYFGPGTRLTVL.

This clonotype has at least ten counts. The genes are TRBV18 and TRBJ2-1, with 7 bases fitting TRBD2. This CDR3 has 15 residues. The germline gives CDR1 KGHSH, CDR2 LQKENI. V shed 6 bases, J shed 1 base, and the junction held 6 bases outside the gene matches. The CDR3 protein is CASSPTSESYNEQFF. The CDR3 DNA follows: TGTGCCAGCTCGCCTACTAGCGAGTCCTACAATGAGCAGTTCTTC.

At least ten counts were recorded for this clonotype. This chain links TRBV5-1 with TRBJ1-5; TRBD1 agrees at 10 bases. With V trimmed by 4 bases and J by 9 bases, 7 bases remained unmatched. This CDR3 contains 14 residues. Germline V gives CDR1 SGHRS, CDR2 YFSETQ. The CDR3 DNA is TGCGCCAGCAGCCCCGGGACAGGGGACCGGCCCCAGCATTTT. Its translation: CASSPGTGDRPQHF.

This clonotype was detected ten times or more. V gene TRBV20-1 combines with J gene TRBJ2-1, with D perhaps matching TRBD2 (6 bases). The CDR3 covers 12 residues. Germline V gives CDR1 DFQATT, CDR2 SNEGSKA (reference sequence). Trimming took off 6 bases at V and 6 bases at J, with 12 bases between the two ends. The CDR3 here is CSARREFNEQFF. Here the CDR3 DNA reads TGCAGTGCCCGGAGGGAGTTCAATGAGCAGTTCTTC.

This clonotype showed up just a few times. The DNA of the CDR3 is TGTGCCAGCTCACCTTCGGGACAGGGGAATTCACCCCTCCACTTT. This translates into CASSPSGQGNSPLHF. The rearrangement links TRBV18 to TRBJ1-6, with 10 bases identical to TRBD1. This CDR3 region has 15 residues. CDR1 is KGHSH, CDR2 LQKENI, per germline. V was pared by 3 bases and J by 7 bases, with 3 bases of the junction left unmatched.

The CDR3 here is CSVAGGSYEQYF. The CDR3 DNA sequence: TGCAGCGTTGCGGGCGGTTCCTACGAGCAGTACTTC. The gene calls are TRBV29-1 and TRBJ2-7, with D hard to call. The CDR3 totals 12 residues. With 4 bases removed from V and 1 base from J, the gap between germline ends came to 8 bases. Germline V gene data show CDR1 as SQVTM and CDR2 as ANQGSEA.

This clonotype was observed once. The chain joins TRBV27 to TRBJ2-7, with 8 bases lining up with TRBD2. The ends lost 6 bases at V and 0 bases at J; junction bases unmatched: 7. The CDR3 runs to 15 residues. Germline CDR1 reads MNHEY; CDR2 reads SMNVEV (reference sequence). In DNA, the CDR3 is TGTGCCAGCAGCCTTCGGGGGGGAGGCTCCTACGAGCAGTACTTC. Protein product: CASSLRGGGSYEQYF.

The chain uses TRBV4-1 and TRBJ2-1; tentative D call: TRBD2 (5 bases). The CDR3 is made up of 16 amino acids. CDR1 MGHRA and CDR2 YSYEKL come from the germline V gene. Trimming removed 4 bases at V and 2 bases at J, with 15 bases between. The CDR3 loop reads CASSRIASRAYNEQFF. For the CDR3, the DNA is TGCGCCAGCAGCCGCATAGCGTCCCGCGCCTACAATGAGCAGTTCTTC.

This clonotype was counted only a few times. The chain joins TRBV12-3 or TRBV12-4 to TRBJ2-7; the match to TRBD1 covers 7 bases. The CDR3 contains 17 residues. Trimming at V came to 4 bases and at J to 3 bases, leaving 15 bases not matched to a gene. CDR3 sequence (DNA): TGTGCCAGCAGTTATGGGGAGTACCGGGACAGAAGCTACGAGCAGTACTTC. This translates into CASSYGEYRDRSYEQYF.

This clonotype was detected ten times or more. The genes are TRBV10-2 and TRBJ2-5; no clear D. This CDR3 has 14 amino acids. Germline-derived CDR1 and CDR2 are WSHSY and SAAADI. V dropped 7 bases and J dropped 5 bases, with 17 bases sitting between them. The CDR3 nucleotides read TGCGCCAGCAACCCTCGGACGTTGAGGGAGACCCAGTACTTC. Translated, it gives CASNPRTLRETQYF.

This clonotype was found a few times. The chain uses TRBV6-5 and TRBJ2-2, with 7 nucleotides matching TRBD2. The germline V gene encodes CDR1 MNHEY and CDR2 SVGAGI. This CDR3 comprises 13 residues. Unmatched junction bases numbered 4, after V lost 10 bases and J lost 2 bases. CDR3 amino acids: CATGLVNTGELFF. In nucleotides, the CDR3 is TGTGCCACCGGACTAGTTAACACCGGGGAGCTGTTTTTT.

This clonotype is judged medium-sized. The rearrangement joins TRBV19 to TRBJ2-1; possibly TRBD1 or TRBD2 for D (5 bases each). Germline loops: CDR1 LNHDA, CDR2 SQIVND (reference sequence). The V gene lost 8 bases and the J gene lost 1 base, with 27 bases spanning the gap. The CDR3 totals 19 residues. The CDR3 nucleotides read TGTGCCAGTGCCCCTCGGGAAGACCCTAGAAGGGGATCCTACAATGAGCAGTTCTTC. This encodes CASAPREDPRRGSYNEQFF.

This clonotype was counted only a few times. The chain uses TRBV27 and TRBJ2-5; no reliable D call. V lost 6 bases, J lost 1 base, and 9 bases lay in between. Germline CDR1 MNHEY, CDR2 SMNVEV (reference sequence). This CDR3 is 13 amino acids long. The CDR3 region has the DNA TGTGCCAGCAGCGGTTACGGCCAAGAGACCCAGTACTTC. It is translated as CASSGYGQETQYF.

This clonotype has ten or more counts. In DNA form, the CDR3 reads TGTGCCAGCAGTGCTTACGGGACAGGGAGACAAGAGACCCAGTACTTC. This sequence encodes CASSAYGTGRQETQYF. This rearrangement joins TRBV28 to TRBJ2-5, with 9 bases identical to TRBD1. J lost 2 bases, V lost 5 bases, and 9 bases had no gene match. Germline V gives CDR1 MDHEN, CDR2 SYDVKM. The CDR3 covers 16 residues.

The chain links TRBV18 to TRBJ1-1; D perhaps matches TRBD1 (6 bases). V lost 5 bases and J lost 9, with 7 bases in between. Germline loops: CDR1 KGHSH, CDR2 LQKENI. This CDR3 region has 10 residues. CDR3 DNA sequence: TGTGCCAGCTCAGGGGGCCAAGCTTTCTTT. It yields the protein CASSGGQAFF.

This clonotype was counted many times. The rearrangement links TRBV5-1 to TRBJ1-4; no clear D gene. The CDR3 sequence is 14 residues long. Per the germline V gene, CDR1 is SGHRS and CDR2 is YFSETQ. Trimming took 0 bases from V and 5 from J, leaving 8 bases between them. In DNA, the CDR3 is TGCGCCAGCAGCTTGGCACAGCGCAATGAAAAACTGTTTTTT. Amino acids: CASSLAQRNEKLFF.

This clonotype was seen repeatedly, ten times or more. The chain has TRBV5-4 and TRBJ1-1, with unresolved D. Trimming pared 0 bases from V and 1 base from J, leaving 10 bases between. This CDR3 has 15 amino acids. Germline V gene data show CDR1 as SGHNT and CDR2 as YYREEE (reference sequence). CDR3 sequence: CASSLEGTRNTEAFF. The CDR3 DNA is TGTGCCAGCAGCTTGGAGGGCACTCGGAACACTGAAGCTTTCTTT.

This clonotype was seen ten or more times. The J gene is TRBJ2-7, the V gene TRBV5-4, with 7 positions matching TRBD1. After removal of 4 bases from V and 0 bases from J, the junction contained 13 bases not matched to a gene. The CDR3 length is 17 residues. The germline V gene encodes CDR1 SGHNT and CDR2 YYREEE (reference sequence). CDR3 in amino acids: CASSDLSGTEASYEQYF. The CDR3 coding sequence is TGTGCCAGCAGCGACTTATCCGGGACAGAGGCCTCCTACGAGCAGTACTTC.

This clonotype was observed a handful of times. The chain has TRBV2 and TRBJ2-6; 7 bases fit TRBD1. CDR3 size: 18 residues. Per germline, CDR1 SNHLY and CDR2 FYNNEI. After removal of 9 bases from V and 4 bases from J, the junction contained 18 bases not matched to a gene. The chain's CDR3 is CASPRHRDSDFGANVLTF. DNA of the CDR3: TGTGCCAGTCCTAGACACCGGGACAGCGATTTCGGGGCCAACGTCCTGACTTTC.